These 22 T cell receptor beta chains were sequenced from one sample in a study of Ad26.COV2.S vaccination and SARS-CoV-2 variants. Sequencing used immunoSEQ multiplex PCR; TCRdb keeps in-frame clones, though not all of them. The profile shows about 680,000 clones, roughly 90% of them singletons. Treatment: 15 to 20 received Ad26.COV2.S at low or high dose, single or two shots; roughly 5 received placebo; per-sample allocation not given. Day 63 after the first vaccine or placebo injection was the time point for sampling. The specimen was peripheral blood, collected in a trial of Ad26.COV2.S vaccine versus placebo. Every receptor here comes from a person aged 18-60 years who received the Ad26.COV2.S COVID-19 vaccine or a placebo.

The rearrangement uses TRBV10-3 and TRBJ2-3; perhaps TRBD1 as D (5 bases). Germline V lookup: CDR1 ENHRY, CDR2 SYGVKD. The CDR3 covers 15 residues. Trimming removed 0 bases at V and 4 bases at J, with 11 bases between. As DNA, the CDR3 is TGTGCCATCAGTGAGTCCCTAGGGGCCGCAGATACGCAGTATTTT. This translates into CAISESLGAADTQYF.

CDR3 sequence (DNA): TGTGCCAGCAGCTTGTTCGAGGGGGACACTGAAGCTTTCTTT. It encodes CASSLFEGDTEAFF. The gene calls are TRBV7-8 and TRBJ1-1, with a weak D call TRBD1 (6 bases). The CDR3 length is 14 residues. Per the germline V gene, CDR1 is SGHVS and CDR2 is FQNEAQ. Trimming left V 3 bases short and J 3 bases short, with 11 bases between.

The V call is TRBV30, the J call TRBJ2-3; 7 nucleotides match TRBD2. Germline loops: CDR1 GTSNPN, CDR2 SVGIG (reference sequence). With 0 bases clipped from V and 0 bases from J, the junction kept 6 bases outside the gene matches. The CDR3 covers 16 residues. As DNA, the CDR3 is TGTGCCTGGAGTGTACTACTAGCGCTGAGCACAGATACGCAGTATTTT. Encoded protein: CAWSVLLALSTDTQYF.

The rearrangement links TRBV5-1 to TRBJ2-3; 8 positions match TRBD1. Losses at the gene ends were 1 base for V and 1 base for J; bases not matched to a gene: 5. This CDR3 is 16 amino acids long. Germline CDR1 is SGHRS and CDR2 is YFSETQ. The CDR3: CASSLLGQGGTDTQYF. The CDR3 coding sequence is TGCGCCAGCAGCTTGCTAGGACAGGGAGGCACAGATACGCAGTATTTT.

The chain employs TRBV5-8 and TRBJ2-2, with 13 bases matching TRBD2. Germline CDR1 is SGHTS and CDR2 is YDEGEE. V shed 0 bases and J 7 bases; nucleotides not matched to a gene: 3. This CDR3 region has 16 residues. CDR3 sequence reads: CASSLGTSGSFGELFF. The CDR3 nucleotides read TGTGCCAGCAGCTTGGGGACTAGCGGGAGTTTCGGGGAGCTGTTTTTT.

This clone was counted once. The J gene is TRBJ2-7, the V gene TRBV6-1; TRBD1 agrees at 10 bases. The CDR3 spans 14 residues. Germline CDR1 and CDR2: MNHNS and SASEGT. V dropped 3 bases and J dropped 4; count of bases not matched to a gene: 3. CDR3 sequence reads: CASSDRDRGYEQYF. The CDR3 DNA reads as TGTGCCAGCAGTGACCGGGACAGGGGTTACGAGCAGTACTTC.

The rearrangement joins TRBV12-3 or TRBV12-4 to TRBJ1-5, with D perhaps matching TRBD1 (6 bases). The length of the CDR3 is 13 residues. V was trimmed by 6 bases and J by 5 bases, leaving 11 bases between them. For the CDR3, the DNA is TGTGCCAGCAGCCAGAGGGGGGATCAGCCCCAGCATTTT. Its protein is CASSQRGDQPQHF.

The chain carries TRBV24-1 and TRBJ2-7; D is tentatively TRBD1 or TRBD2 (6 bases each). The germline V gene encodes CDR1 KGHDR and CDR2 SFDVKD. V lost 7 bases and J 4 bases, leaving 19 bases between the germline ends. The CDR3 extends over 15 amino acids. The CDR3 is CATSRSGADRYEQYF. The CDR3 DNA is TGTGCCACCAGCCGTTCGGGGGCGGATAGGTACGAGCAGTACTTC.

This clone was detected once. This chain uses TRBV6-2 or TRBV6-3 with TRBJ1-5; D possibly corresponds to TRBD1 (6 bases). V lost 6 bases and J lost 3, with 18 bases in between. This CDR3 contains 16 residues. CDR1 is MNHEY and CDR2 is SVGEGT in the germline V gene. The DNA for the CDR3 is TGTGCCAGCAGCCTAGCGGGACACCTGTTCAATCAGCCCCAGCATTTT. Its protein product is CASSLAGHLFNQPQHF.

The V and J genes are TRBV7-2 and TRBJ1-6, with D possibly matching TRBD1 (5 bases). V dropped 0 bases and J dropped 8 bases, with 11 bases sitting between them. CDR3 length: 15 residues. Germline V gene sequence: CDR1 SGHTA, CDR2 FQGNSA. CDR3 DNA: TGTGCCAGCAGCTTAGCGGGAGCCAGGGATTCACCCCTCCACTTT. It codes for CASSLAGARDSPLHF.

The chain combines TRBV2 with TRBJ1-1; no reliable D call. The length of the CDR3 is 15 residues. CDR1 and CDR2 from the germline V gene are SNHLY and FYNNEI. V was shortened by 4 bases and J by 0 bases, with 12 bases between the two germline ends. DNA of the CDR3: TGTGCCAGCAGTGTAGCGGGGAACATGAACACTGAAGCTTTCTTT. This encodes CASSVAGNMNTEAFF.

V and J are TRBV19 and TRBJ2-7, with 9 bases fitting TRBD1. CDR3 size: 18 residues. J lost 0 bases, V lost 6 bases, and 15 bases had no gene match. The germline CDR1 and CDR2 sequences are LNHDA and SQIVND (reference sequence). The CDR3 reads CASSHQHPTGGISYEQYF. The CDR3 coding sequence is TGTGCCAGTAGCCACCAACACCCCACAGGGGGCATCTCCTACGAGCAGTACTTC.

This chain's CDR3 is CASTQAGNQPQHF. CDR3 coding DNA: TGTGCCAGCACCCAGGCGGGGAATCAGCCCCAGCATTTT. V gene TRBV12-3 or TRBV12-4 combines with J gene TRBJ1-5, with no clear D. The V and J ends lost 7 bases and 4 bases respectively, with 11 bases between them. The CDR3 contains 13 residues.

The J gene is TRBJ1-1, the V gene TRBV6-6; D is unresolved. There are 13 residues in the CDR3. V lost 7 bases and J 6 bases, leaving 15 bases between the germline ends. Germline lookup yields CDR1 MNHNY and CDR2 SVGAGI (reference sequence). The CDR3 bases are TGTGCCAGCACCCCCACGGGGTACCCTGAAGCTTTCTTT. This gives the protein CASTPTGYPEAFF.

The chain joins TRBV18 to TRBJ1-4; D possibly corresponds to TRBD1 (5 bases). This CDR3 spans 15 amino acids. V was pared by 2 bases and J by 8 bases, with 15 bases between. CDR1 KGHSH and CDR2 LQKENI come from the germline V gene. The CDR3 nucleotides are TGTGCCAGCTCACCAACAGGTGGTCCTGGGGAAAAACTGTTTTTT. It translates to CASSPTGGPGEKLFF. The entire variable domain, with the rest obtained from reference TRBV18 and TRBJ1-4, is as follows: NAGVMQNPRHLVRRRGQEARLRCSPMKGHSHVYWYRQLPEEGLKFMVYLQKENIIDESGMPKERFSAEFPKEGPSILRIQQVVRGDSAAYFCASSPTGGPGEKLFFGSGTQLSVL.

This chain links TRBV6-2 or TRBV6-3 with TRBJ2-7, with a possible D match to TRBD1 (5 bases). CDR3 length equals 15 residues. V lost 4 bases and J lost 0, with 13 bases in between. Germline lookup yields CDR1 MNHEY and CDR2 SVGEGT. The CDR3 sequence: CASSSYRSSSYEQYF. The CDR3 region has the DNA TGTGCCAGCAGTTCCTACAGGAGCAGCTCCTACGAGCAGTACTTC.

V and J are TRBV18 and TRBJ2-7; D ambiguous. The germline gives CDR1 KGHSH, CDR2 LQKENI. V lost 1 base and J 5 bases, leaving 9 bases between the germline ends. This CDR3 region has 13 residues. CDR3 sequence reads: CASSPRDVHEQYF. The CDR3 DNA is TGTGCCAGCTCACCACGGGATGTGCACGAGCAGTACTTC.

The chain is built from TRBV25-1 and TRBJ2-7; 9 nucleotides agree with TRBD2. J gave up 5 bases and V 2 bases, and 7 bases lay outside the gene matches. CDR3 length equals 15 residues. Germline V gene data show CDR1 as MGHDK and CDR2 as SYGVNS. CDR3 sequence reads: CASSEVGASGDEQYF. The DNA of the CDR3 is TGTGCCAGCAGTGAAGTTGGGGCTAGCGGGGACGAGCAGTACTTC.

The CDR3 protein is CSAQGGSEAFF. CDR3 in DNA: TGCAGTGCGCAGGGGGGATCTGAAGCTTTCTTT. This chain joins TRBV20-1 and TRBJ1-1; TRBD1 matches at 7 bases. From germline, CDR1 is DFQATT and CDR2 SNEGSKA (reference sequence). CDR3 length: 11 amino acids. V shed 6 bases and J 6 bases; nucleotides not matched to a gene: 4.

The V and J genes are TRBV7-2 and TRBJ2-2; unclear D gene. The CDR3 sequence is 15 residues long. The V gene lost 2 bases and the J gene lost 1 base, with 8 bases spanning the gap. CDR1 is SGHTA, CDR2 FQGNSA, per germline. In nucleotides, the CDR3 is TGTGCCAGCAGCTTAAATTCGGGGAACACCGGGGAGCTGTTTTTT. It is translated as CASSLNSGNTGELFF.

This clone was seen once. The rearrangement links TRBV9 to TRBJ2-7; weak D call: TRBD1 (6 bases). The CDR3 is 17 amino acids. The germline V gene has CDR1 SGDLS and CDR2 YYNGEE. Trimming stripped 1 base from V and 0 bases from J, with 17 bases between. The CDR3 reads CASSVYNRERSSYEQYF. CDR3 DNA: TGTGCCAGCAGCGTATATAACAGGGAAAGAAGCTCCTACGAGCAGTACTTC.

The chain has TRBV7-2 and TRBJ1-6; D is unresolved. Deletions cut 8 bases from V and 0 bases from J, with 8 bases between. There are 14 residues in the CDR3. Germline CDR1 and CDR2: SGHTA and FQGNSA. The CDR3 here is CASQQPSYNSPLHF. CDR3 nucleotides: TGTGCCAGCCAGCAGCCCTCCTATAATTCACCCCTCCACTTT. Based on the CDR3 plus reference TRBV7-2 and TRBJ1-6, the full variable domain is GAGVSQSPSNKVTEKGKDVELRCDPISGHTALYWYRQSLGQGLEFLIYFQGNSAPDKSGLPSDRFSAERTGGSVSTLTIQRTQQEDSAVYLCASQQPSYNSPLHFGNGTRLTVT.